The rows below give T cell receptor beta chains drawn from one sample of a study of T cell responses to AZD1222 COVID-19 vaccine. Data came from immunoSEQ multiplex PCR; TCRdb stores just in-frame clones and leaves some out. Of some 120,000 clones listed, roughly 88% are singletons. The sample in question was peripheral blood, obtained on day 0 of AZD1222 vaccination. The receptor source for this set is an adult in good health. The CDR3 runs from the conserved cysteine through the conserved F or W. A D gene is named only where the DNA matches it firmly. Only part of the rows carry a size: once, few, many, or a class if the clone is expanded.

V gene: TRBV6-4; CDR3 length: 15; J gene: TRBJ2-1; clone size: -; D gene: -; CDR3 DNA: TGTGCCAGCAGTGATCAGGGCCGAAGCCCCAATGAGCAGTTCTTC; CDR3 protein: CASSDQGRSPNEQFF
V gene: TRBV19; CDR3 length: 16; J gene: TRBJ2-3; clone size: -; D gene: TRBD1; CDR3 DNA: TGTGCCAGTAGTCTGAGGGGGCGGCAGGGCACAGATACGCAGTATTTT; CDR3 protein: CASSLRGRQGTDTQYF
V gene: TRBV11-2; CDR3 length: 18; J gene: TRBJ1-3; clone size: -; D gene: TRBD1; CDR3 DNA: TGTGCCAGCAGCTTAGCTTTGGGTCAGGGGGCTTATGGAAACACCATATATTTT; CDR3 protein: CASSLALGQGAYGNTIYF
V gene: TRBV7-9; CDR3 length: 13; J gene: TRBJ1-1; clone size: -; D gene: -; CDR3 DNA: TGTGCCAGCAGCCCAAGGATTGACACTGAAGCTTTCTTT; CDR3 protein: CASSPRIDTEAFF
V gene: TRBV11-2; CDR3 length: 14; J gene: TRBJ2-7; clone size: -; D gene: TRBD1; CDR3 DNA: TGTGCCAGCAGCAAAGGGACAGGGAGGAACGAGCAGTACTTC; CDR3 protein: CASSKGTGRNEQYF
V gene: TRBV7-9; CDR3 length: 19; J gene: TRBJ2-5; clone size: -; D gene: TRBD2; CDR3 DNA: TGTGCCAGCAGCTCCCCGGGCGGGGGGTTTAGCGGGAGTGGAGAGACCCAGTACTTC; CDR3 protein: CASSSPGGGFSGSGETQYF
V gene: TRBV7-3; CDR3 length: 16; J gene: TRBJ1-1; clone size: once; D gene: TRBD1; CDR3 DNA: TGTGCCAGCAGTCTCCTAGGCAGGGGGGATGGCACTGAAGCTTTCTTT; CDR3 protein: CASSLLGRGDGTEAFF
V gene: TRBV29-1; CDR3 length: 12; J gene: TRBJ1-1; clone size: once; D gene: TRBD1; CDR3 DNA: TGCAGCGGCAAGGACAGGGGAACTGAAGCTTTCTTT; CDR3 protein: CSGKDRGTEAFF
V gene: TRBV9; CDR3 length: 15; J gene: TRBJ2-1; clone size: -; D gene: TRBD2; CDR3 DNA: TGTGCCAGCAGCAAGGGCGGGGGGGCCACTTTTGAGCAGTTCTTC; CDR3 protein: CASSKGGGATFEQFF
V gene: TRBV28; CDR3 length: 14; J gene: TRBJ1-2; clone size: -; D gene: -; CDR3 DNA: TGTGCCAGCAGTTTATTGGGGGAAGGGAGGGGCTACACCTTC; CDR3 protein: CASSLLGEGRGYTF
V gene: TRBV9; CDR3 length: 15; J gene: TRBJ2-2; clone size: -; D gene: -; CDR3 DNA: TGTGCCAGCAGCGTAGCTTTCGCGAACACCGGGGAGCTGTTTTTT; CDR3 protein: CASSVAFANTGELFF
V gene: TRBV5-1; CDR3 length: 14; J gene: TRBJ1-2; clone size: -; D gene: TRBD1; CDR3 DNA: TGCGCCAGCAGCACAGGGGGGGTTGACTATGGCTACACCTTC; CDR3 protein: CASSTGGVDYGYTF
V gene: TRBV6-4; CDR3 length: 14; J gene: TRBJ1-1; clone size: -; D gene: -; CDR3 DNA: TGTGCCAGCAGGGCAGGGACACCGAACACTGAAGCTTTCTTT; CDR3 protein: CASRAGTPNTEAFF
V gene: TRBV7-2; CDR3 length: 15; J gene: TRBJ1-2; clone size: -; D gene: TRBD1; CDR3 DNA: TGTGCCAGCAGTCCTACAGGGGGCGGCCCCTATGGCTACACCTTC; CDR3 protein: CASSPTGGGPYGYTF
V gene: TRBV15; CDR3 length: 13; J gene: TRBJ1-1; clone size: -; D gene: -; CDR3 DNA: TGTGCCACCAGCATGGGGGGGGGCGCTGAAGCTTTCTTT; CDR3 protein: CATSMGGGAEAFF
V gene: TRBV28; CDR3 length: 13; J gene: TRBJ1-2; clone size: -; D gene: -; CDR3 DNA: TGTGCCAGCAGTTTCGTCAAGGGTGATGGCTACACCTTC; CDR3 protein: CASSFVKGDGYTF
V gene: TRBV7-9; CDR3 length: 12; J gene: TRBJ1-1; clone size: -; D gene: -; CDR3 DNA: TGTGCCAGCAGCTACGGGGGCACTGAAGCTTTCTTT; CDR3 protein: CASSYGGTEAFF
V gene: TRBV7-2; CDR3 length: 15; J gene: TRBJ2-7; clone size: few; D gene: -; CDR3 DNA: TGTGCCAGCAGCTTAGTCCCCGGCGCTCATCGAGAGCAGTACTTC; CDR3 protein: CASSLVPGAHREQYF
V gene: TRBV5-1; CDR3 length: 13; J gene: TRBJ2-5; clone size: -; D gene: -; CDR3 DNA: TGCGCCAGCATGTCAGACGGGTCGGGGACCCAGTACTTC; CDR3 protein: CASMSDGSGTQYF
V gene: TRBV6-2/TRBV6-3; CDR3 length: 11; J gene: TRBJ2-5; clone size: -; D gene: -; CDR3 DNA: TGTGCCAGCAGTTACGGGGAGACCCAGTACTTC; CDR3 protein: CASSYGETQYF
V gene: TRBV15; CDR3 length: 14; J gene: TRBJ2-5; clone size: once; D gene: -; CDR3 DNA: TGTGCCACCAGCAGGTCACAGGGACGAGAGACCCAGTACTTC; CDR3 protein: CATSRSQGRETQYF
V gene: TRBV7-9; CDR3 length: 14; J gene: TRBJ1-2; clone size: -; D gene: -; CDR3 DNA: TGTGCCAGCAGCTTAATGGTGACGGACTATGGCTACACCTTC; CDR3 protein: CASSLMVTDYGYTF
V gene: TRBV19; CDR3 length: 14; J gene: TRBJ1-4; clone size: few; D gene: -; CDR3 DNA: TGTGCCAGTAGTATAGAACGGGACAATGAAAAACTGTTTTTT; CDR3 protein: CASSIERDNEKLFF
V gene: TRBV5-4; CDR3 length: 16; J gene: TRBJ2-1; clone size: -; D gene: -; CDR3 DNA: TGTGCCAGCAGCTTGGCCGCGACTCAGAGACACGATGAGCAGTTCTTC; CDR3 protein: CASSLAATQRHDEQFF
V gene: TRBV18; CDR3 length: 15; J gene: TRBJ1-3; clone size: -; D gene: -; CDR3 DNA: TGTGCCAGCTCACCACCGCACTTCTCTGGAAACACCATATATTTT; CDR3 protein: CASSPPHFSGNTIYF
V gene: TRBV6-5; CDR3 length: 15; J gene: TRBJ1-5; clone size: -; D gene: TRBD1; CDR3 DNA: TGTGCCAGCAGTTACACAGGGGGTTTCAATCAGCCCCAGCATTTT; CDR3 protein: CASSYTGGFNQPQHF
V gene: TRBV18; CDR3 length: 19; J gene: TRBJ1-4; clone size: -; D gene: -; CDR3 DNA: TGTGCCAGCTCACCACCGGTGGGGTCTATTTTCGCAACTAATGAAAAACTGTTTTTT; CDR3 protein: CASSPPVGSIFATNEKLFF
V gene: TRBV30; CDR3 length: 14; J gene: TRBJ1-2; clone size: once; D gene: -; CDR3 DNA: TGTGCCTGGATTTCCGGGTCCTTAAACTATGGCTACACCTTC; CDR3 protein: CAWISGSLNYGYTF
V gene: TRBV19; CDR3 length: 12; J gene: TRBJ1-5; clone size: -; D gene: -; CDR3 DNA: TGTGCCAGTAGTATTCGGGGGTTGCCCCAGCATTTT; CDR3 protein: CASSIRGLPQHF
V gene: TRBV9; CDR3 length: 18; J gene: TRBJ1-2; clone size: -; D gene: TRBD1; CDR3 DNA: TGTGCCAGCAGCGTAGACGGGTGGGGGACAGGGGGCGACTATGGCTACACCTTC; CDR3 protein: CASSVDGWGTGGDYGYTF
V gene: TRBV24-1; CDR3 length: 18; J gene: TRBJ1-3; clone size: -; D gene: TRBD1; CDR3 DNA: TGTGCCACCAGTGATTTGTGGGTTGGGACAGGAGAAGGAAACACCATATATTTT; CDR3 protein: CATSDLWVGTGEGNTIYF
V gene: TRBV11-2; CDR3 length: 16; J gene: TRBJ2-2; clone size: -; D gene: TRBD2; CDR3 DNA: TGTGCCAGCAGCCCACGACTAGCGGATAACACCGGGGAGCTGTTTTTT; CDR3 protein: CASSPRLADNTGELFF
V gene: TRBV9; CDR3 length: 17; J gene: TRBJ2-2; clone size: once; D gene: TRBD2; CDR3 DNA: TGTGCCAGCAGCGCTTATCTAGCGGGAGGGGGCACCGGGGAGCTGTTTTTT; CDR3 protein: CASSAYLAGGGTGELFF
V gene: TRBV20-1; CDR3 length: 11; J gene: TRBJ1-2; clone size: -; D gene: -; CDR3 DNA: TGCAGTGCTACCCAGGGCTATGGCTACACCTTC; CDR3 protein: CSATQGYGYTF
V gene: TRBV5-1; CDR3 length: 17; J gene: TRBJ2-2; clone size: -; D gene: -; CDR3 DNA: TGCGCCAGCAGCCATGGTATAGGGAGATCGAACACCGGGGAGCTGTTTTTT; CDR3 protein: CASSHGIGRSNTGELFF
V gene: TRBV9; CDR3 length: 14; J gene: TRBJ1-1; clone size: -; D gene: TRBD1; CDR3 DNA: TGTGCCAGCAGCGCGGGACAGCGGAACACTGAAGCTTTCTTT; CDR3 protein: CASSAGQRNTEAFF
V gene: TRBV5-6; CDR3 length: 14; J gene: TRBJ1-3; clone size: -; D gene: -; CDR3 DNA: TGTGCCAGCAGCAGCCGACAGGTTCGAAACACCATATATTTT; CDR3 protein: CASSSRQVRNTIYF
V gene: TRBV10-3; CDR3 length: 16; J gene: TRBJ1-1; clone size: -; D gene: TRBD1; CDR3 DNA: TGTGCCATCAGGGACACAGGGGGCCCCCCCAACACTGAAGCTTTCTTT; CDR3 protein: CAIRDTGGPPNTEAFF
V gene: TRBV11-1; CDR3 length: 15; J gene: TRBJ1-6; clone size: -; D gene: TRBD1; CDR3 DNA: TGTGCCAGCAGCACCCGTACAGGGGGCTATTCACCCCTCCACTTT; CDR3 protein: CASSTRTGGYSPLHF
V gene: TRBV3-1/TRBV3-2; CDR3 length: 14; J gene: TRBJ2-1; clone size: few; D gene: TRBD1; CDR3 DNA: TGTGCCAGCAGCCCCCGGGACAGGGGGGTTGAGCAGTTCTTC; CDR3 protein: CASSPRDRGVEQFF
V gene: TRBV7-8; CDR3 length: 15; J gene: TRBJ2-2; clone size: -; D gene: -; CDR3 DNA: TGTGCCTGCCGGGACACAGATGCGAACACCGGGGAGCTGTTTTTT; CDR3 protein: CACRDTDANTGELFF
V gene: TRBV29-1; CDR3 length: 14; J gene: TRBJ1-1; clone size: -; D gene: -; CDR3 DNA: TGCAGCGTTAGACGGGGAACGAGGAACACTGAAGCTTTCTTT; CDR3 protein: CSVRRGTRNTEAFF
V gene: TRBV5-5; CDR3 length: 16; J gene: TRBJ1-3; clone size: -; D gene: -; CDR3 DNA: TGTGCCAGCAGCTCCCAGGGACGGAGCTCTGGAAACACCATATATTTT; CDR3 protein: CASSSQGRSSGNTIYF
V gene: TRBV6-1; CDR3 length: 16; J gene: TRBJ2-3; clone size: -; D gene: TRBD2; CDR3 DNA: TGTGCCAGCAGTGCCGGGGGGGCCCGCAGTTCAGATACGCAGTATTTT; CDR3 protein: CASSAGGARSSDTQYF
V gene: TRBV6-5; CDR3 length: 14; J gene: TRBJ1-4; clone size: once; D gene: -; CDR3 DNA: TGTGCCAGCAGTCCCCGAGAAGGGGATGAAAAACTGTTTTTT; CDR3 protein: CASSPREGDEKLFF
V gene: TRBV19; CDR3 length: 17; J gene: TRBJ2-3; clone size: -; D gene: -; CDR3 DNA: TGTGCCAGTAGTAGCCGGGCTCCTGCGGCGATTACAGATACGCAGTATTTT; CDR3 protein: CASSSRAPAAITDTQYF
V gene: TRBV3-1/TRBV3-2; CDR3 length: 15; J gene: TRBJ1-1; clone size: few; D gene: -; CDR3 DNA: TGTGCCAGCAGCCGAACACAGGGTTTAAACACTGAAGCTTTCTTT; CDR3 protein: CASSRTQGLNTEAFF
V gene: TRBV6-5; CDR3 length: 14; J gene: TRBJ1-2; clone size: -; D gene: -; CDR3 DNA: TGTGCCAGCAGTTTCGACGACGGTAACTATGGCTACACCTTC; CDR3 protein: CASSFDDGNYGYTF
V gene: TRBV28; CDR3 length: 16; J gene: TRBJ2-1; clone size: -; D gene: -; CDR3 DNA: TGTGCCAGCAGTCCCCCGGGGCCAGGCTCCTACAATGAGCAGTTCTTC; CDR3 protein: CASSPPGPGSYNEQFF
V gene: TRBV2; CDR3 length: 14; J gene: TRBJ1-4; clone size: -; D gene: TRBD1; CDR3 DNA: TGTGCCAGCAGGACAACAGGGGTAGCTGAAAAACTGTTTTTT; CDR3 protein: CASRTTGVAEKLFF
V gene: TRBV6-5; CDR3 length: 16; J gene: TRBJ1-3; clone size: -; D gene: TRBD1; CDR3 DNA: TGTGCCAGCAGTTACTCGACAGGGCCGAATGGAAACACCATATATTTT; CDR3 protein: CASSYSTGPNGNTIYF
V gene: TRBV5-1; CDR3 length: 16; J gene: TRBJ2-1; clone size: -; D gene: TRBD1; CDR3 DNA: TGCGCCAGCAGCTTGGAGGGACAGGGGACCTACAATGAGCAGTTCTTC; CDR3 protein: CASSLEGQGTYNEQFF
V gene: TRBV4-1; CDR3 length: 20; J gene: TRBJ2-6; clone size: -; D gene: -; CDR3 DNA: TGCGCCAGCAGCCAAGTTCCCAGGGATCGCTGGCTCTCTGGGGCCAACGTCCTGACTTTC; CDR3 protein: CASSQVPRDRWLSGANVLTF
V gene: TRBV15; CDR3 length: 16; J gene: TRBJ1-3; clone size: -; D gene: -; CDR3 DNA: TGTGCCACCAGCAGAGATCCCAGGCACTCTGGAAACACCATATATTTT; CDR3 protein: CATSRDPRHSGNTIYF
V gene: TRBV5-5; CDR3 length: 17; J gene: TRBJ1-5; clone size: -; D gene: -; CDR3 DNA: TGTGCCAGCAGCTTGGTATCGACGGCGTATAGCAATCAGCCCCAGCATTTT; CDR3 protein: CASSLVSTAYSNQPQHF